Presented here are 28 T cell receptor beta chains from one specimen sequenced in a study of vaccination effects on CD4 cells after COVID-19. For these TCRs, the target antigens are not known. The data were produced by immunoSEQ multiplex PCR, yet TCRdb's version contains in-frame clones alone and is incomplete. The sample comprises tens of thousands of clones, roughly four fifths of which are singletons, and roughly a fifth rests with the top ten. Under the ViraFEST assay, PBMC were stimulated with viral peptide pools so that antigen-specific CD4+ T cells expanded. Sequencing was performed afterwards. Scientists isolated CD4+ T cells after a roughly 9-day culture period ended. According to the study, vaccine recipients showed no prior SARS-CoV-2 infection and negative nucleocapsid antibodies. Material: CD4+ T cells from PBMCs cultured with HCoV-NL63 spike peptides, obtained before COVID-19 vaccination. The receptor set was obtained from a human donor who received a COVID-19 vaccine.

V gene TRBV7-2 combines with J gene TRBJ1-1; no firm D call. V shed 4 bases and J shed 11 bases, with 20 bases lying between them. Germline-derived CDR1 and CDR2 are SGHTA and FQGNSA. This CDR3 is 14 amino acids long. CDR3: CASSSNSQILHAFF. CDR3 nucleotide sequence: TGTGCCAGCAGCTCAAACAGCCAGATCCTCCACGCTTTCTTT.

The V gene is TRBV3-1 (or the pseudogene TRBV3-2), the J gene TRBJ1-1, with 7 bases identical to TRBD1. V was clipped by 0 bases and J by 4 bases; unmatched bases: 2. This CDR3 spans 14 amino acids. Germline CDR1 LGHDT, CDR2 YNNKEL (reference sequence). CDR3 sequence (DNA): TGTGCCAGCAGCCAAGATAGGGGGCTCACTGAAGCTTTCTTT. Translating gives CASSQDRGLTEAFF.

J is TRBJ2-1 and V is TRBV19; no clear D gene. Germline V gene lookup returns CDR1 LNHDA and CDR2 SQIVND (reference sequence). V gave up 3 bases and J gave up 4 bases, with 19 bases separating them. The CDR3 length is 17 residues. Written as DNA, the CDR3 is TGTGCCAGTAGTATTCTCGCGGAAGCGCCGATATACAATGAGCAGTTCTTC. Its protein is CASSILAEAPIYNEQFF.

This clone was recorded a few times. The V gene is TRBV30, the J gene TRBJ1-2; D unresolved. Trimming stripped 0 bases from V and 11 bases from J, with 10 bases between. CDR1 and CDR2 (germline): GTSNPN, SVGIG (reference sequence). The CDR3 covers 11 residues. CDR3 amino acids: CAWSVGGGYTF. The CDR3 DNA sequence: TGTGCCTGGAGTGTCGGAGGTGGATACACCTTC.

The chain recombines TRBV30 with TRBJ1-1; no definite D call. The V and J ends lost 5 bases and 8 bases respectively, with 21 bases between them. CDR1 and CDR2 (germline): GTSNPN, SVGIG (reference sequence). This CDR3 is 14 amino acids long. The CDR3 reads CAWQKRVPRVEAFF. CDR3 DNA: TGTGCCTGGCAGAAGCGGGTTCCGAGGGTAGAAGCTTTCTTT. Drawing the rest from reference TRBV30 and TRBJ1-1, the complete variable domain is SQTIHQWPATLVQPVGSPLSLECTVEGTSNPNLYWYRQAAGRGLQLLFYSVGIGQISSEVPQNLSASRPQDRQFILSSKKLLLSDSGFYLCAWQKRVPRVEAFFGQGTRLTVV.

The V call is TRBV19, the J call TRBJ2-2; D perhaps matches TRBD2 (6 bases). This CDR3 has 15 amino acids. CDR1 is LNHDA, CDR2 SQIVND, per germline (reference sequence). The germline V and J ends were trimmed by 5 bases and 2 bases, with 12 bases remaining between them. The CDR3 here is CASSRDFLNTGELFF. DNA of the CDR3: TGTGCCAGTAGTCGGGACTTTCTTAACACCGGGGAGCTGTTTTTT. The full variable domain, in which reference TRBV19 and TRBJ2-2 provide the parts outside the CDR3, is DGGITQSPKYLFRKEGQNVTLSCEQNLNHDAMYWYRQDPGQGLRLIYYSQIVNDFQKGDIAEGYSVSREKKESFPLTVTSAQKNPTAFYLCASSRDFLNTGELFFGEGSRLTVL.

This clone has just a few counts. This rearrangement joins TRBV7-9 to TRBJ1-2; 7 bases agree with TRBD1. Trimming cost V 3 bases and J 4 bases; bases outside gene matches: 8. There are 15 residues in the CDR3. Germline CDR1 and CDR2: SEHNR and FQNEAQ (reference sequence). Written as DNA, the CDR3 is TGTGCCAGCAGCTTTGAGACAGGGTTGGGCTATGGCTACACCTTC. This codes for CASSFETGLGYGYTF.

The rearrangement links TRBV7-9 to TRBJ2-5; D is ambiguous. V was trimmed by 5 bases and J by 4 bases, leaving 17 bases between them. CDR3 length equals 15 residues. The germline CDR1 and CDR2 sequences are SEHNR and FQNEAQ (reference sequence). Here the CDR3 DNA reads TGTGCCAGCAGCCGGGTGATTGGTAGTGGAGAGACCCAGTACTTC. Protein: CASSRVIGSGETQYF.

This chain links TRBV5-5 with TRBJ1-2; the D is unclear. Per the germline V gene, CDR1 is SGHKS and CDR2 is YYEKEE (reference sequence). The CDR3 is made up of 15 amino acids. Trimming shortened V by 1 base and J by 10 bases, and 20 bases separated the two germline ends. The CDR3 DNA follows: TGTGCCAGCAGCTTGACAGTCACTCGGGGAGAGGCCTACACCTTC. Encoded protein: CASSLTVTRGEAYTF. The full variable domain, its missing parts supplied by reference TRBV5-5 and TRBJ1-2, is DAGVTQSPTHLIKTRGQQVTLRCSPISGHKSVSWYQQVLGQGPQFIFQYYEKEERGRGNFPDRFSARQFPNYSSELNVNALLLGDSALYLCASSLTVTRGEAYTFGSGTRLTVV.

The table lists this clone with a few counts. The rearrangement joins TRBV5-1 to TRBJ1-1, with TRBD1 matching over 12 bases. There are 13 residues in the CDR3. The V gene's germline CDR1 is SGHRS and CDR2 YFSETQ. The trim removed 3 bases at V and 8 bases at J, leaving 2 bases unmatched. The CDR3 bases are TGCGCCAGCAGCTCCGGGACAGGGGGCGAAGCTTTCTTT. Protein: CASSSGTGGEAFF.

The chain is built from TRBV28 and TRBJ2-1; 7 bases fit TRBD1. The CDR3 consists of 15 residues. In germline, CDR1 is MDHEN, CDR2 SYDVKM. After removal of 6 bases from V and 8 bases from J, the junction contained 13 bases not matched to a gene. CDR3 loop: CASSQDRAPSDEQFF. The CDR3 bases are TGTGCCAGCAGCCAAGACAGGGCCCCAAGCGATGAGCAGTTCTTC.

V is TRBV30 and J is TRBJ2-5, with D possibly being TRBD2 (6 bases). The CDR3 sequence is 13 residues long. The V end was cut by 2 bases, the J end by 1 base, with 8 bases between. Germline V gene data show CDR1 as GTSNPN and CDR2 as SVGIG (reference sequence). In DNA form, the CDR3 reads TGTGCCTGGAGTCGGGGGACCCAAGAGACCCAGTACTTC. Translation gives CAWSRGTQETQYF. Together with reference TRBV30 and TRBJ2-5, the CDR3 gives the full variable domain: SQTIHQWPATLVQPVGSPLSLECTVEGTSNPNLYWYRQAAGRGLQLLFYSVGIGQISSEVPQNLSASRPQDRQFILSSKKLLLSDSGFYLCAWSRGTQETQYFGPGTRLLVL.

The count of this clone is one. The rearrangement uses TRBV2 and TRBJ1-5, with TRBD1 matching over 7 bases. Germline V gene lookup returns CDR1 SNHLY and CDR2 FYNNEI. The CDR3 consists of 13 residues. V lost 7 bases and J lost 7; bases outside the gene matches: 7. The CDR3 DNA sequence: TGTGCCAGCACCCTGGACAGGACGCAGCCCCAGCATTTT. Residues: CASTLDRTQPQHF. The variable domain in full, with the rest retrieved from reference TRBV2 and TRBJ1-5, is EPEVTQTPSHQVTQMGQEVILRCVPISNHLYFYWYRQILGQKVEFLVSFYNNEISEKSEIFDDQFSVERPDGSNFTLKIRSTKLEDSAMYFCASTLDRTQPQHFGDGTRLSIL.

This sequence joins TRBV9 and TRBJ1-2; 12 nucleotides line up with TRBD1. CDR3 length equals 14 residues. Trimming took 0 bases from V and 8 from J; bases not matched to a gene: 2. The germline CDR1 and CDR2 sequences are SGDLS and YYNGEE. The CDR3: CASSVEGQGAGYTF. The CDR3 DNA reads TGTGCCAGCAGCGTAGAGGGACAGGGGGCCGGCTACACCTTC.

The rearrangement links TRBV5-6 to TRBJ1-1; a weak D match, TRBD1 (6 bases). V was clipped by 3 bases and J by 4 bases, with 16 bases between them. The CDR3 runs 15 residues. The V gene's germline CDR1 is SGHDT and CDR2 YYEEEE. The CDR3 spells CASSSYRASSTEAFF. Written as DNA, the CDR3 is TGTGCCAGCAGCTCTTACAGGGCTTCTAGCACTGAAGCTTTCTTT.

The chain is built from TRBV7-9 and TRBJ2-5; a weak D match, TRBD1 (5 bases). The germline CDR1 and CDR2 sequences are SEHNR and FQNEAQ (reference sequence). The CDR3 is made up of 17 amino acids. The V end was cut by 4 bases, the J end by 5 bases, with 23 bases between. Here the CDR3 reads CASSSRFKVGLGETQYF. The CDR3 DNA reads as TGTGCCAGCAGCTCGCGTTTTAAAGTGGGGCTAGGGGAGACCCAGTACTTC.

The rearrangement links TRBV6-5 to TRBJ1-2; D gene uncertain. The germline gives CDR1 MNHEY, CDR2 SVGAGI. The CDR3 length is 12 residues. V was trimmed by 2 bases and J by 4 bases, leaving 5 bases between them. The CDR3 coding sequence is TGTGCCAGCAGTTACGGTACCTATGGCTACACCTTC. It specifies CASSYGTYGYTF.

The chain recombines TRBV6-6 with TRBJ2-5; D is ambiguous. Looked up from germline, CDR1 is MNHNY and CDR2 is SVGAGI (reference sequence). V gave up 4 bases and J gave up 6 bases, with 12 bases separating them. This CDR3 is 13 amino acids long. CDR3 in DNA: TGTGCCAGCAGTTCGGGTTCTCTGCAGACCCAGTACTTC. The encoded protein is CASSSGSLQTQYF.

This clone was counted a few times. The CDR3 here is CASSRLTQPQHF. CDR3 DNA sequence: TGTGCCAGCAGTCGACTCACTCAGCCCCAGCATTTT. The chain employs TRBV5-6 and TRBJ1-5; no firm D call. V gave up 5 bases and J gave up 6 bases, with 9 bases separating them. Germline V gene sequence: CDR1 SGHDT, CDR2 YYEEEE. The CDR3 loop spans 12 amino acids.

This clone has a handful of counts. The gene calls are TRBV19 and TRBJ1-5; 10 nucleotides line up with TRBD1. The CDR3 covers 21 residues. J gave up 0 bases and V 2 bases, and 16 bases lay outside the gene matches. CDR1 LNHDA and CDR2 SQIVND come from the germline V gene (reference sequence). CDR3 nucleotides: TGTGCCAGTAGTATATCTCTTTTTCTGGGACAGGGGAAGAATAGCAATCAGCCCCAGCATTTT. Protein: CASSISLFLGQGKNSNQPQHF.

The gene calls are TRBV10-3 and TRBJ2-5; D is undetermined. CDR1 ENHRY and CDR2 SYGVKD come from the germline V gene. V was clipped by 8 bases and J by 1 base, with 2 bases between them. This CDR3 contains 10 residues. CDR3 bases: TGTGCCATCGGCCAAGAGACCCAGTACTTC. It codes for CAIGQETQYF.

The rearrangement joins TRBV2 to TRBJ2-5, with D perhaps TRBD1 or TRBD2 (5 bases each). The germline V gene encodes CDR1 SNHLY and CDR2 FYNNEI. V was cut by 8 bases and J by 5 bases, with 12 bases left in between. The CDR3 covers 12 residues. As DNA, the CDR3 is TGTGCCAGCGAAAGGGACGGGGAGACCCAGTACTTC. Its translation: CASERDGETQYF.

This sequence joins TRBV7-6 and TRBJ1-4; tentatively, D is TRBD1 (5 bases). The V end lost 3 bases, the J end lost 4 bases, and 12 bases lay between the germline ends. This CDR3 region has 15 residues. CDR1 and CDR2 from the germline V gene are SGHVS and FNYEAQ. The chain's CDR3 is CASSFLGTDNEKLFF. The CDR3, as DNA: TGTGCCAGCAGCTTTCTAGGGACGGATAATGAAAAACTGTTTTTT.

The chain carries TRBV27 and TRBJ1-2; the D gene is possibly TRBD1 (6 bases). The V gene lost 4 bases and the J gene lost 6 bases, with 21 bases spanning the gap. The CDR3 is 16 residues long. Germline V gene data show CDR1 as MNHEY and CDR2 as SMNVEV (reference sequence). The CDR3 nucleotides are TGTGCCAGCAGTTCCCGGGTGGGCAGGGGTAATGATGGCTACACCTTC. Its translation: CASSSRVGRGNDGYTF.

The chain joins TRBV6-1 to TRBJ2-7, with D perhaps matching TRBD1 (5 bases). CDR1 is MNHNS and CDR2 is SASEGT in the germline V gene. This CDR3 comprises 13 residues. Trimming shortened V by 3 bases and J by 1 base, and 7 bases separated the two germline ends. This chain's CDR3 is CASSEKGSYEQYF. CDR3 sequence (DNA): TGTGCCAGCAGTGAGAAGGGGTCCTACGAGCAGTACTTC.

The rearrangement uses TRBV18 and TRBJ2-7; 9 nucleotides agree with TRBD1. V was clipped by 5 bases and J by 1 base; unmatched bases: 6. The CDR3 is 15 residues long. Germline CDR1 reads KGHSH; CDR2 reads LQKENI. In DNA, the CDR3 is TGTGCCAGCTCATCCGGACAGGGGCTATCCTACGAGCAGTACTTC. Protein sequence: CASSSGQGLSYEQYF.

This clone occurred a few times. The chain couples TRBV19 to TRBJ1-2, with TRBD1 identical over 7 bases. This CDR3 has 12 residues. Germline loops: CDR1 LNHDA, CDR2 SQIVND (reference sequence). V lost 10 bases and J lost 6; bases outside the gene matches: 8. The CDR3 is CATQGGNHGYTF. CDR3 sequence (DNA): TGTGCCACCCAGGGGGGAAATCATGGCTACACCTTC.

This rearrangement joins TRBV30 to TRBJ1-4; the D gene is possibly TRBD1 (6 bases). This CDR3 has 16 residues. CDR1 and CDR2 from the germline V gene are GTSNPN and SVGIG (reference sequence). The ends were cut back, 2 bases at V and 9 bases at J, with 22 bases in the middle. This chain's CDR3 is CAWSSLKQGGIKKLFF. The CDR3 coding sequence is TGTGCCTGGAGTTCACTGAAACAGGGTGGTATAAAAAAACTGTTTTTT.